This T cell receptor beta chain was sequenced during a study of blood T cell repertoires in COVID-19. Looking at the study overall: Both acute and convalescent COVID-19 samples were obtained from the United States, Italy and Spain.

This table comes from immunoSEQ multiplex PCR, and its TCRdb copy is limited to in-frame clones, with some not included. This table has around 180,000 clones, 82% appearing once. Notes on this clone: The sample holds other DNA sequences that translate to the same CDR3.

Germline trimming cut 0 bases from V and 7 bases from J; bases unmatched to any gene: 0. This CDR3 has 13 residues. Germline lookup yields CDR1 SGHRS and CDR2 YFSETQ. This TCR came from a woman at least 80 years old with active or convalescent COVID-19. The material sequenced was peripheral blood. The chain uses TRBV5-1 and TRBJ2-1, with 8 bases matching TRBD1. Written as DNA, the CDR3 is TGCGCCAGCAGCTTGGGACAGGGGAATGAGCAGTTCTTC. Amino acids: CASSLGQGNEQFF.